The entry below describes one TCR beta chain. This CDR3 is 16 amino acids long. Germline CDR1 reads SGHRS; CDR2 reads YFSETQ. Trimming at V came to 4 bases and at J to 6 bases, leaving 13 bases not matched to a gene. The record originates from a study of blood T cell repertoires in COVID-19. Study details: COVID-19 samples from acute and convalescent phases originated in the United States, Italy and Spain. PBMCs, B-cell-depleted T cells, or T cells provided the cDNA or gDNA that made up the material.

Authors' processing steps: Amplification of reference gene primers provided the estimated nucleated cell counts. TCRdb's copy holds only in-frame clones and misses some; the assay was immunoSEQ multiplex PCR. V and J calls plus clone size are reproduced from that table; the DNA served to infer D and trimming. The sample gives 230,000 or so clones, roughly 84% of which show up once; approximately 4.8% is in the top ten. The chain is built from TRBV5-1 and TRBJ1-1; 9 bases fit TRBD1. The sequenced sample was peripheral blood. The receptor's source is a man aged 50-60 years with active or convalescent COVID-19. The CDR3 sequence is CASSPVVRTGDPEAFF. CDR3 DNA sequence: TGCGCCAGCAGCCCCGTGGTGCGGACAGGGGACCCTGAAGCTTTCTTT.